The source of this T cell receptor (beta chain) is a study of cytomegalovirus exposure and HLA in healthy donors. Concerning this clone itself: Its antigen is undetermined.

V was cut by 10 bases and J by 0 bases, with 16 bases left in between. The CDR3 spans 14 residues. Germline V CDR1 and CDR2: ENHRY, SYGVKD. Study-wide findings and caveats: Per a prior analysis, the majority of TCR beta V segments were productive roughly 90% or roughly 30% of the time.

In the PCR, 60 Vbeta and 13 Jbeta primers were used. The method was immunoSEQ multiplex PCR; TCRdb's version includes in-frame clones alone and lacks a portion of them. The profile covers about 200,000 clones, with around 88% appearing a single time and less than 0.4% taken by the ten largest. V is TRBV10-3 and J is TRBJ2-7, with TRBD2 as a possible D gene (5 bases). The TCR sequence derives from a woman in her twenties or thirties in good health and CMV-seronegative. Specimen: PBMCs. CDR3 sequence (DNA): TGTGCCACAGCTGACCAGCGGAGCTCCTACGAGCAGTACTTC. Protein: CATADQRSSYEQYF.